One and the same sample provided the 28 T cell receptor beta chains below, sequenced in a study of T cell changes during pregnancy in multiple sclerosis. Data came from immunoSEQ multiplex PCR; TCRdb stores just in-frame clones and leaves some out. The repertoire holds 80,000 to 130,000 clones, with 90% to 95% as singletons. This material consisted of peripheral blood, taken before pregnancy. These receptors all stem from a female donor with multiple sclerosis, enrolled in a pregnancy study.

The chain joins TRBV14 to TRBJ1-3; D is unclear. Trimming took 0 bases from V and 0 from J, leaving 6 bases between them. From germline, CDR1 is SGHDN and CDR2 FVKESK. The CDR3 sequence is 15 residues long. The CDR3 DNA follows: TGTGCCAGCAGCCAAGATCTTTACTCTGGAAACACCATATATTTT. Amino acids: CASSQDLYSGNTIYF.

This CDR3 reads CASSALVGTGELFF. The DNA of the CDR3 is TGTGCCAGCAGTGCGCTAGTCGGAACCGGGGAGCTGTTTTTT. The rearrangement uses TRBV6-4 and TRBJ2-2; no clear D gene. V dropped 4 bases and J dropped 5 bases, with 11 bases sitting between them. Per the germline V gene, CDR1 is MRHNA and CDR2 is SNTAGT. There are 14 residues in the CDR3.

The chain recombines TRBV12-2 with TRBJ2-7; TRBD1, the table's D call, lacks a check against the DNA. TRBV12-2 is deemed a pseudogene. This CDR3 has 13 amino acids. For the CDR3, the DNA is TGTGCAAGTCGCTTAGGTTGGACAGGCGAGCAGTACTTC. Its protein is CASRLGWTGEQYF.

This chain uses TRBV19 with TRBJ2-7, with 11 bases that match TRBD1. V was clipped by 5 bases and J by 4 bases; unmatched bases: 7. Germline V gene data show CDR1 as LNHDA and CDR2 as SQIVND (reference sequence). CDR3 length: 15 amino acids. This chain's CDR3 is CASSALRDRGYEQYF. The CDR3 bases are TGTGCCAGTAGTGCACTCCGGGACAGGGGGTACGAGCAGTACTTC.

The CDR3 DNA follows: TGTGCCAGTAGTATAGTCGAGCGGGAGACCCAGTACTTC. This encodes CASSIVERETQYF. This rearrangement joins TRBV19 to TRBJ2-5; D may be TRBD2 (5 bases). CDR1 LNHDA and CDR2 SQIVND come from the germline V gene (reference sequence). Trimming stripped 1 base from V and 5 bases from J, with 8 bases between. The CDR3 contains 13 residues.

V usage is TRBV7-2 and J usage is TRBJ2-5; a weak D match, TRBD1 (5 bases). The CDR3 is made up of 14 amino acids. V was trimmed by 5 bases and J by 1 base, leaving 11 bases between them. The V gene's germline CDR1 is SGHTA and CDR2 FQGNSA. In DNA, the CDR3 is TGTGCCAGCAGCCTTACAGGTCCCCAAGAGACCCAGTACTTC. It translates to CASSLTGPQETQYF.

The rearrangement joins TRBV28 to TRBJ1-5; D is ambiguous. This CDR3 spans 14 amino acids. The germline V gene has CDR1 MDHEN and CDR2 SYDVKM. V shed 7 bases and J shed 0 bases, with 10 bases lying between them. CDR3 nucleotide sequence: TGTGCCAGCAACGAAGCCCTTAGCAATCAGCCCCAGCATTTT. It encodes CASNEALSNQPQHF.

The J gene is TRBJ2-2, the V gene TRBV6-5, with TRBD2 matching 7 bases. The CDR3 has 16 amino acids. Germline V gene lookup returns CDR1 MNHEY and CDR2 SVGAGI. J was trimmed by 4 bases and V by 1 base; bases with no gene match: 6. The CDR3 bases are TGTGCCAGCAGTTACTGGCCTGGGGGGGTCACCGGGGAGCTGTTTTTT. The encoded protein is CASSYWPGGVTGELFF.

This clone appeared a single time. This rearrangement joins TRBV4-1 to TRBJ2-1; D is possibly TRBD2 (6 bases). Germline loops: CDR1 MGHRA, CDR2 YSYEKL. V dropped 3 bases and J dropped 9 bases, with 27 bases sitting between them. The CDR3 totals 18 residues. The CDR3 region is CASSQARPGLLVPLEQFF. The CDR3 DNA reads TGCGCCAGCAGCCAGGCTCGTCCGGGACTTCTCGTACCGCTTGAGCAGTTCTTC.

The chain couples TRBV5-6 to TRBJ2-7; TRBD2 is a possible D gene (5 bases). In germline, CDR1 is SGHDT, CDR2 YYEEEE. CDR3 size: 13 residues. The V gene lost 2 bases and the J gene lost 1 base, with 7 bases spanning the gap. Here the CDR3 reads CASSLRGSYEQYF. The CDR3 DNA reads as TGTGCCAGCAGCTTAAGAGGGTCCTACGAGCAGTACTTC. Complete variable domain (other parts from reference TRBV5-6 and TRBJ2-7): DAGVTQSPTHLIKTRGQQVTLRCSPKSGHDTVSWYQQALGQGPQFIFQYYEEEERQRGNFPDRFSGHQFPNYSSELNVNALLLGDSALYLCASSLRGSYEQYFGPGTRLTVT.

This clone was seen once. The CDR3 bases are TGTGCCAGCACCGAGGACAGGTTCTCTGGAAACACCATATATTTT. Translated, it gives CASTEDRFSGNTIYF. The chain has TRBV6-5 and TRBJ1-3, with TRBD1 matching over 7 bases. CDR1 is MNHEY, CDR2 SVGAGI, per germline. V lost 7 bases and J lost 0; bases outside the gene matches: 6. CDR3 length: 15 amino acids.

Turning to this clone: Other DNA sequences in this sample translate to the same CDR3. The J gene is TRBJ2-7, the V gene TRBV19; 9 bases align to TRBD1. There are 14 residues in the CDR3. CDR1 and CDR2 from the germline V gene are LNHDA and SQIVND (reference sequence). V was pared by 1 base and J by 2 bases, with 0 bases of the junction left unmatched. CDR3 DNA sequence: TGTGCCAGTAGTATAGGGACAGGGGCCTACGAGCAGTACTTC. Its translation: CASSIGTGAYEQYF. Using reference TRBV19 and TRBJ2-7 for the parts outside the CDR3, the full variable domain is DGGITQSPKYLFRKEGQNVTLSCEQNLNHDAMYWYRQDPGQGLRLIYYSQIVNDFQKGDIAEGYSVSREKKESFPLTVTSAQKNPTAFYLCASSIGTGAYEQYFGPGTRLTVT.

The chain is built from TRBV7-9 and TRBJ2-7, with D perhaps TRBD1 (6 bases). The CDR3 contains 12 residues. Germline loops: CDR1 SEHNR, CDR2 FQNEAQ (reference sequence). Trimming left V 3 bases short and J 9 bases short, with 12 bases between. The CDR3 loop is CASSLSLGGQYF. The CDR3 DNA follows: TGTGCCAGCAGCTTGAGTCTAGGGGGGCAGTACTTC.

The rearrangement links TRBV2 to TRBJ1-3; 7 bases align to TRBD1. V was pared by 2 bases and J by 2 bases, with 6 bases of the junction left unmatched. The germline V gene encodes CDR1 SNHLY and CDR2 FYNNEI. The CDR3 sequence is 16 residues long. CDR3 DNA sequence: TGTGCCAGCAGTGAATCGCCTACAGGGGCTGGAAACACCATATATTTT. It specifies CASSESPTGAGNTIYF. Based on the CDR3 plus reference TRBV2 and TRBJ1-3, the full variable domain is EPEVTQTPSHQVTQMGQEVILRCVPISNHLYFYWYRQILGQKVEFLVSFYNNEISEKSEIFDDQFSVERPDGSNFTLKIRSTKLEDSAMYFCASSESPTGAGNTIYFGEGSWLTVV.

The V and J genes are TRBV27 and TRBJ2-3, with 12 nucleotides matching TRBD2. The CDR3 is 15 residues long. Germline CDR1 reads MNHEY; CDR2 reads SMNVEV (reference sequence). The V and J ends lost 5 bases and 4 bases, in that order; junction bases with no gene match: 4. The CDR3 DNA is TGTGCCAGCAGTCCGACTAGCGGGAGATCAGATACGCAGTATTTT. It translates to CASSPTSGRSDTQYF.

The chain employs TRBV19 and TRBJ1-1, with D unresolved. Looked up from germline, CDR1 is LNHDA and CDR2 is SQIVND (reference sequence). This CDR3 is built from 14 residues. Trimming removed 2 bases from V and 2 bases from J, with 9 bases in between. The CDR3 region has the DNA TGTGCCAGTAGTATAACCCGGGTCAACACTGAAGCTTTCTTT. Translating gives CASSITRVNTEAFF.

The rearrangement uses TRBV4-1 and TRBJ2-5, with 9 positions matching TRBD1. After removal of 1 base from V and 5 bases from J, the junction contained 5 bases not matched to a gene. The germline gives CDR1 MGHRA, CDR2 YSYEKL. The CDR3 spans 15 residues. In DNA, the CDR3 is TGCGCCAGCAGCCAAGTAGGGGACAGGGAGGAGACCCAGTACTTC. Residues: CASSQVGDREETQYF.

The chain joins TRBV7-9 to TRBJ2-7; TRBD1 is a possible D gene (6 bases). The CDR3 is 15 amino acids. With 2 bases removed from V and 5 bases from J, the gap between germline ends came to 16 bases. Germline V gives CDR1 SEHNR, CDR2 FQNEAQ (reference sequence). The chain's CDR3 is CASSLSQGIVHEQYF. The CDR3 DNA follows: TGTGCCAGCAGCTTATCCCAGGGGATCGTACACGAGCAGTACTTC.

The chain recombines TRBV19 with TRBJ2-7; a weak D match, TRBD2 (6 bases). V was clipped by 2 bases and J by 5 bases, with 10 bases between them. Germline CDR1 reads LNHDA; CDR2 reads SQIVND (reference sequence). This CDR3 is 13 amino acids long. The CDR3 region has the DNA TGTGCCAGTAGTATAACTAGCTTCGACGAGCAGTACTTC. Protein sequence: CASSITSFDEQYF.

The chain has TRBV6-1 and TRBJ2-7; 11 bases agree with TRBD1. The junction had 9 bases not matched to a gene; V was cut back by 5 bases and J by 6 bases. The CDR3 covers 15 residues. Looked up from germline, CDR1 is MNHNS and CDR2 is SASEGT. CDR3 sequence: CASSSWDRGSLEQYF. CDR3 sequence (DNA): TGTGCCAGCAGTAGCTGGGACAGGGGGTCACTCGAGCAGTACTTC.

The chain joins TRBV6-1 to TRBJ2-5, with TRBD1 matching 12 bases. V dropped 1 base and J dropped 5; count of bases not matched to a gene: 8. Germline V gene sequence: CDR1 MNHNS, CDR2 SASEGT. This CDR3 is built from 17 residues. DNA of the CDR3: TGTGCCAGCAGTGAAGGCAAGGGGACAGGGGGCACGGAGACCCAGTACTTC. Its protein product is CASSEGKGTGGTETQYF.

The V gene is TRBV19, the J gene TRBJ2-7; 7 nucleotides line up with TRBD2. The V segment lost 7 bases and the J segment 5 bases; nucleotides outside the gene matches: 8. CDR1 is LNHDA, CDR2 SQIVND, per germline (reference sequence). The CDR3 runs to 13 residues. The CDR3 reads CASTSAGSNEQYF. The CDR3 nucleotides are TGTGCCAGTACATCAGCGGGAAGTAACGAGCAGTACTTC.

The rearrangement uses TRBV9 and TRBJ2-5; 14 bases map to TRBD2. Germline assignment: CDR1 SGDLS and CDR2 YYNGEE. The CDR3 consists of 17 residues. Trimming at V came to 3 bases and at J to 7 bases, leaving 11 bases not matched to a gene. CDR3 nucleotide sequence: TGTGCCAGCAGCGAGGGCCCTGGACTAGCGGGAGGTGGGACCCAGTACTTC. Amino acid sequence: CASSEGPGLAGGGTQYF. The full variable domain, with the rest looked up from reference TRBV9 and TRBJ2-5, is DSGVTQTPKHLITATGQRVTLRCSPRSGDLSVYWYQQSLDQGLQFLIQYYNGEERAKGNILERFSAQQFPDLHSELNLSSLELGDSALYFCASSEGPGLAGGGTQYFGPGTRLLVL.

The chain links TRBV6-4 to TRBJ2-2; 7 bases line up with TRBD1. CDR3 length: 14 amino acids. V lost 8 bases to trimming and J lost 3 bases; unmatched junction nucleotides: 6. The germline V gene has CDR1 MRHNA and CDR2 SNTAGT. Here the CDR3 DNA reads TGTGCCAGCTCCGACAGGGCTGACACCGGGGAGCTGTTTTTT. Translated: CASSDRADTGELFF.

The J gene is TRBJ1-1, the V gene TRBV27; maybe TRBD1 (6 bases). Germline V gene data show CDR1 as MNHEY and CDR2 as SMNVEV (reference sequence). Trimming took off 5 bases at V and 4 bases at J, with 20 bases between the two ends. The CDR3 runs to 16 residues. In DNA, the CDR3 is TGTGCCAGCAGTCCCCGGACAGCTGAGGTAAGCACTGAAGCTTTCTTT. Its translation: CASSPRTAEVSTEAFF.

The V and J genes are TRBV7-8 and TRBJ2-7; 9 positions agree with TRBD2. The V segment lost 4 bases and the J segment 5 bases; nucleotides outside the gene matches: 12. The CDR3 loop spans 16 amino acids. Germline lookup yields CDR1 SGHVS and CDR2 FQNEAQ. The CDR3 is CASSWTKREAGDEQYF. The CDR3 nucleotides read TGTGCCAGCAGCTGGACGAAGCGGGAGGCGGGGGACGAGCAGTACTTC.

The rearrangement joins TRBV10-3 to TRBJ2-1; TRBD2 aligns across 10 bases. With V trimmed by 6 bases and J by 5 bases, 1 base remained unmatched. The CDR3 totals 13 residues. Germline-derived CDR1 and CDR2 are ENHRY and SYGVKD. The CDR3: CAISTSGNNEQFF. CDR3 DNA sequence: TGTGCCATCAGCACTAGCGGGAACAATGAGCAGTTCTTC.

The chain recombines TRBV18 with TRBJ2-3; 7 bases fit TRBD2. The germline gives CDR1 KGHSH, CDR2 LQKENI. V was clipped by 0 bases and J by 5 bases; unmatched bases: 5. The CDR3 covers 15 residues. CDR3 DNA: TGTGCCAGCTCACCACCGGGACTAAAGAGAGATACGCAGTATTTT. Translated, it gives CASSPPGLKRDTQYF.